Given below is one T cell receptor beta chain in context. Its antigen has not been determined. Nothing much larger sits one base from this clone, and base qualities are not available. For TCRbeta CDR3 sequencing, genomic DNA from the sorted cells was extracted using the QIAGEN DNeasy Blood and Tissue Kit. Through immunoSEQ, high-throughput TCRbeta CDR3 sequencing was done commercially, including PCR amplification with internal controls and bias correction. As for the authors' bioinformatics: Unique productive TCRbeta sequences were defined by CDR3 nucleotide sequence where primers matched, and otherwise by CDR3 amino acid sequence together with Vbeta and Jbeta genes. To correct for sorting error, sequences found in more than one sorted population at a frequency ratio of 2:1 or less were discarded, and the remaining shared sequences were assigned to the population with the higher frequency. Donor-reactive sequences were defined as at least 5-fold expanded in CFSE-low cells versus unstimulated cells, with frequency of at least 0.01% in CFSE-low cells. Repertoire divergence was quantified by Jensen-Shannon divergence using the top 100 TCRbeta sequences ranked by frequency. For samples with multiple sequencing runs, sorting error was corrected in each run separately before the runs were combined. The table was pulled from immuneACCESS by TCRdb, which kept in-frame rearrangements only. Such tables lose some clones; where checked, under half of the loss comes from unresolved V genes, and the rest has no known cause. The V and J calls and the clone size are those of that table, but D and trimming were determined from the DNA. The sample table contains some 90,000 clones; only one count was recorded for approximately 94% of them. The ten largest account for 4.7% of the sample.

This entry is derived from a study of Tregs in tolerant kidney transplant recipients (dated by TCRdb to between 2017 and 2020). At the level of the whole study: TCRbeta sequencing was used in the study to identify donor-specific regulatory T cells before combined kidney and bone marrow transplantation, and the identified cells were then tracked after transplant. In a few healthy controls, several methods of expanding Tregs specific for an allogeneic donor were compared by TCRbeta repertoire sequencing. The research as a whole found: Biological reproducibility was not directly addressed, though technical replication error appeared minimal. The most biologically relevant and donor-specific TCRbeta repertoire appeared to be identified by expanding Tregs with activated donor B cells. Because the study included only a small number of patients, the results must be confirmed in larger populations and under other immunosuppression protocols.

Thawed PBMCs were FACS-sorted into unstimulated Tregs (CD4+CD25+CD127-), CD4+ non-Tregs (CD4+CD25-), CD4 cells and CD8 cells. Healthy control blood was obtained either as purchased buffy coats or from healthy volunteers. Healthy control blood was processed to PBMCs with a Ficoll density gradient and then cryopreserved, whereas patient PBMCs were collected both before and after transplant. The CDR3 covers 14 residues, taking in both the cysteine and the phenylalanine. CDR3 DNA is the only sequence kept; it has 42 bases, read in frame from the first base. The germline V gene (reference sequence) provides CDR1 SEHNR and CDR2 FQNEAQ. Cut back by 7 bases and 2 bases, the V and J ends lie 15 bases apart.

The TCR comes from a human donor in good health. Sequenced material: CD8+ T cells from blood. Recombination joined TRBV7-9 with TRBJ2-7; matching of 5 bases hints at TRBD1 as the D gene. In nucleotides, the sequence is TGTGCCAGCACCTATCCGGAACAGGCCTACGAGCAGTACTTC. It is translated as CASTYPEQAYEQYF.